What follows describes a single T cell receptor beta chain. Its antigen remains unknown. Germline CDR1 is SQVTM and CDR2 is ANQGSEA. Deletions cut 6 bases from V and 0 bases from J, with 9 bases between. This CDR3 contains 13 residues. Using unique molecular identifiers, the investigators prepared the TCRbeta library. TCRdb reprocessed the PCR reads with MiXCR, giving one entry per CDR3 protein. The sample has 200,000 to 250,000 distinct CDR3 sequences, about 25% seen once. This entry belongs to a study of T-cell reconstitution after alpha-beta-depleted transplantation in children. General study findings and limits: Reportedly, only several hundred clones from non-depleted graft cells drove alpha-beta T-cell counts at about two months. T-cell counts and diversity at one year post-transplant came mainly from newly produced T cells. Surviving recipient cells, namely T cells and thymic progenitors, were the source of high day-60 TCRbeta diversity in some patients.

The sample was PBMCs, taken before TCRalphabeta/CD19-depleted stem cell transplant. The chain uses TRBV29-1 and TRBJ2-1; D remains ambiguous. The TCR comes from a girl under 10 years old with Fanconi anemia, due to receive a stem cell transplant. CDR3 amino acids: CSVDVNSYNEQFF. CDR3 DNA sequence: TGCAGCGTGGACGTCAACTCCTACAATGAGCAGTTCTTC.